The 11 T cell receptor beta chains below all came from one sample that was sequenced in a study of CD8 T cells in ankylosing spondylitis. General study results and limits: A TCR beta motif of several highly homologous variants seemed to mark ankylosing spondylitis blood.

TCRdb reprocessed the 5' RACE reads via MiXCR and lists one record per CDR3 protein. Here the sample spans 500,000 or so distinct CDR3 sequences, roughly 5% being singletons. Their antigens remain unidentified. Input material: blood, either unsorted or a sorted T cell fraction (not recorded which). All receptors derive from a male donor with ankylosing spondylitis.

Many counts were recorded for this clonotype. This CDR3 is CASSVPTVDSPNEQFF. DNA for the CDR3: TGTGCCAGCAGCGTGCCCACAGTGGACTCCCCCAATGAGCAGTTCTTC. The chain has TRBV9 and TRBJ2-1, with D maybe TRBD2 (5 bases). Germline V lookup: CDR1 SGDLS, CDR2 YYNGEE. Trimming removed 2 bases from V and 6 bases from J, with 18 bases in between. This CDR3 contains 16 residues.

This sequence joins TRBV5-1 and TRBJ2-5; TRBD2 matches at 8 bases. The CDR3 totals 14 residues. The V gene's germline CDR1 is SGHRS and CDR2 YFSETQ. Trimming cost V 6 bases and J 5 bases; bases outside gene matches: 9. The CDR3 bases are TGCGCCAGCACCGACGGGGGGGCGAGGGAGACCCAGTACTTC. Its protein product is CASTDGGARETQYF.

The table lists this clonotype with many counts. The chain recombines TRBV11-1 with TRBJ1-2; the match to TRBD1 covers 8 bases. J gave up 4 bases and V 5 bases, and 24 bases lay outside the gene matches. The germline V gene has CDR1 SGHAT and CDR2 FQDESV (reference sequence). The CDR3 is 20 residues long. As DNA, the CDR3 is TGTGCCAGCAGCCCACCTCCGGGACAGGCACCGACGACACCCTTCTATGGCTACACCTTC. It codes for CASSPPPGQAPTTPFYGYTF.

This clonotype was seen more than once but under ten times. The J gene is TRBJ2-3, the V gene TRBV7-2; tentatively, D is TRBD1 (5 bases). The V end was cut by 0 bases, the J end by 3 bases, with 13 bases between. The germline V gene has CDR1 SGHTA and CDR2 FQGNSA. The CDR3 has 16 residues. The CDR3 reads CASSLALESGTDTQYF. The CDR3 nucleotides read TGTGCCAGCAGCTTAGCCCTTGAGTCAGGGACAGATACGCAGTATTTT.

This clonotype came up a few times. V is TRBV2 and J is TRBJ1-5; no firm D call. Trimming shortened V by 5 bases and J by 4 bases, and 9 bases separated the two germline ends. CDR3 length equals 13 residues. Germline values: CDR1 SNHLY, CDR2 FYNNEI. The CDR3 DNA is TGTGCCAGCAGTCGCGGCCCAAATCAGCCCCAGCATTTT. Protein: CASSRGPNQPQHF.

This clonotype was detected a few times. The genes are TRBV19 and TRBJ1-3; D is undetermined. The V end lost 3 bases, the J end lost 2 bases, and 8 bases lay between the germline ends. The CDR3 contains 14 residues. Germline CDR1 and CDR2: LNHDA and SQIVND (reference sequence). CDR3 in amino acids: CASSIGETGNTIYF. In DNA form, the CDR3 reads TGTGCCAGTAGTATCGGGGAAACTGGAAACACCATATATTTT.

Remarks on this clonotype: A single base separates this from a much larger clone, so it may be a read error. The chain carries TRBV20-1 and TRBJ2-1; 8 bases align to TRBD2. The CDR3 runs to 16 residues. Germline CDR1 and CDR2: DFQATT and SNEGSKA (reference sequence). This CDR3 reads CCARDLNGRGINEQFF. As DNA, the CDR3 is TGCTGTGCTAGAGATCTCAACGGGAGGGGAATTAATGAGCAGTTCTTC.

The chain has TRBV30 and TRBJ2-2; D remains ambiguous. The germline V and J ends were trimmed by 8 bases and 8 bases, with 12 bases remaining between them. Germline V gives CDR1 GTSNPN, CDR2 SVGIG (reference sequence). The CDR3 extends over 11 amino acids. The chain's CDR3 is CALRRLGELFF. CDR3 DNA: TGTGCCCTCCGCCGGTTGGGGGAGCTGTTTTTT.

This clonotype has a count of ten or more. The V and J genes are TRBV5-1 and TRBJ1-5; a weak D match, TRBD1 (5 bases). In germline, CDR1 is SGHRS, CDR2 YFSETQ. Trimming stripped 2 bases from V and 4 bases from J, with 13 bases between. The CDR3 spans 15 residues. CDR3 nucleotides: TGCGCCAGCAGCTTTTTGGGGGGAGGGAATCAGCCCCAGCATTTT. Its protein is CASSFLGGGNQPQHF.

This clonotype was observed many times. The V gene is TRBV20-1, the J gene TRBJ1-1; D unresolved. Germline V gene sequence: CDR1 DFQATT, CDR2 SNEGSKA (reference sequence). V lost 7 bases, J lost 9 bases, and 21 bases lay in between. CDR3 size: 13 residues. This CDR3 reads CSVRGGRGDQAFF. CDR3 in DNA: TGCAGTGTCCGCGGAGGGCGGGGAGACCAAGCTTTCTTT.

This clonotype has a count of ten or more. This chain links TRBV4-3 with TRBJ1-2; 7 nucleotides line up with TRBD1. This CDR3 comprises 15 residues. V lost 2 bases and J lost 8; bases outside the gene matches: 11. Germline V CDR1 and CDR2: LGHNA, YSLEER. The CDR3 spells CASSQPGQKRGGYTF. The DNA for the CDR3 is TGCGCCAGCAGCCAACCGGGACAGAAAAGGGGCGGCTACACCTTC.